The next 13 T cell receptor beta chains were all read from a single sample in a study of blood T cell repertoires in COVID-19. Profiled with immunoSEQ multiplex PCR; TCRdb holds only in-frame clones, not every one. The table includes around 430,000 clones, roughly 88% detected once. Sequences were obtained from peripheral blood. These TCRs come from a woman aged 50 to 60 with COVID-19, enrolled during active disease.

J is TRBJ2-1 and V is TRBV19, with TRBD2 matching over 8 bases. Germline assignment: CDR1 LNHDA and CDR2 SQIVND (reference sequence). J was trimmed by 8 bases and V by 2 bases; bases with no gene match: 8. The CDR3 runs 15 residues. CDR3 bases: TGTGCCAGTAGTATACGGTCGGGGGGGGGTGATGAGCAGTTCTTC. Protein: CASSIRSGGGDEQFF.

The CDR3 here is CASSLVGTSWETQYF. The CDR3 bases are TGTGCCAGCAGCTTAGTGGGGACTAGCTGGGAGACCCAGTACTTC. The V gene is TRBV11-2, the J gene TRBJ2-5, with 9 bases identical to TRBD2. The CDR3 is made up of 15 amino acids. V dropped 1 base and J dropped 5; count of bases not matched to a gene: 5. CDR1 and CDR2 (germline): SGHAT, FQNNGV.

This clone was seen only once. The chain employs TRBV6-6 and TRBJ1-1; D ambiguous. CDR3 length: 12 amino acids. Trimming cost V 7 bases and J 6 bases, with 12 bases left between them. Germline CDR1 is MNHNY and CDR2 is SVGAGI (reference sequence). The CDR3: CASTVAGAEAFF. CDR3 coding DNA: TGTGCCAGCACCGTCGCGGGTGCTGAAGCTTTCTTT.

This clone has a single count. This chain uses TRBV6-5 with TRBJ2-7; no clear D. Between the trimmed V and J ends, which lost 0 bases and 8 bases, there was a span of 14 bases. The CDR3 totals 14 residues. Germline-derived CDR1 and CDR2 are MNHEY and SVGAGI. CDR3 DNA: TGTGCCAGCAGTTACTCGGCCCTTTCGGAGCAGCAGTACTTC. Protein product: CASSYSALSEQQYF.

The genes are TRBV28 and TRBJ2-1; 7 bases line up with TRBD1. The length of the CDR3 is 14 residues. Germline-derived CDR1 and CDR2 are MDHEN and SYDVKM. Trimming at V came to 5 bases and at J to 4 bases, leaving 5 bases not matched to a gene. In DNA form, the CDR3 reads TGTGCCAGCAGTCTCGGGACAGCTTACAATGAGCAGTTCTTC. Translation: CASSLGTAYNEQFF. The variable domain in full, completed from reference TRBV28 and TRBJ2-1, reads DVKVTQSSRYLVKRTGEKVFLECVQDMDHENMFWYRQDPGLGLRLIYFSYDVKMKEKGDIPEGYSVSREKKERFSLILESASTNQTSMYLCASSLGTAYNEQFFGPGTRLTVL.

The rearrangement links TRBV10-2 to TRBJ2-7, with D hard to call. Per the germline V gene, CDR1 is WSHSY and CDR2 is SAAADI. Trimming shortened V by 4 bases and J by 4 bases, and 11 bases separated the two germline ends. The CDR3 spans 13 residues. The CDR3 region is CASSGATPYEQYF. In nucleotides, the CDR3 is TGCGCCAGCAGTGGCGCCACTCCGTACGAGCAGTACTTC.

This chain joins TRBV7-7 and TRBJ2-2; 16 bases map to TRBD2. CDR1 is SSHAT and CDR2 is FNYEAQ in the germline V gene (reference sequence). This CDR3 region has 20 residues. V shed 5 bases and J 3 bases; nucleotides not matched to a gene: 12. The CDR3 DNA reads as TGTGCCAGCAGCGCACGACCGGGACTAGCGGGGGGGCCGTACACCGGGGAGCTGTTTTTT. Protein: CASSARPGLAGGPYTGELFF.

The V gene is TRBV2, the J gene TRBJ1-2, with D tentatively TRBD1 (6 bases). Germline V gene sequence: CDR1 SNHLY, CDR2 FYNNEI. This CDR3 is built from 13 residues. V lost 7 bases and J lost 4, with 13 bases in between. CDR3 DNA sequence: TGTGCCAGCACCAGACAGGCAGTCTATGGCTACACCTTC. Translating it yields CASTRQAVYGYTF.

This CDR3 reads CAWSRSGTGDQPQHF. The CDR3, as DNA: TGTGCCTGGAGTCGTTCCGGGACAGGGGACCAGCCCCAGCATTTT. The chain recombines TRBV30 with TRBJ1-5, with TRBD1 identical over 10 bases. Germline V CDR1 and CDR2: GTSNPN, SVGIG (reference sequence). The length of the CDR3 is 15 residues. V gave up 2 bases and J gave up 7 bases; unmatched junction bases: 8.

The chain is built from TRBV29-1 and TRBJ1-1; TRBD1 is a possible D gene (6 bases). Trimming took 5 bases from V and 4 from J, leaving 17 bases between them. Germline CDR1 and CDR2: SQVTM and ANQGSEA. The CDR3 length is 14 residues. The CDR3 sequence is CSVRMVGGSTEAFF. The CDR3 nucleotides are TGCAGCGTTCGGATGGTAGGGGGATCCACTGAAGCTTTCTTT.

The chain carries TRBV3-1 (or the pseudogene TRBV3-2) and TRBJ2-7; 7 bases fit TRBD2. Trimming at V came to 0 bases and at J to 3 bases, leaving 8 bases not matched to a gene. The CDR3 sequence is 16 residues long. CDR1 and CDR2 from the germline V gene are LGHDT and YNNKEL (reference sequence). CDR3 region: CASSQERGSFRYEQYF. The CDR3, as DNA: TGTGCCAGCAGCCAAGAGCGGGGGTCGTTTCGCTACGAGCAGTACTTC.

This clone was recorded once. The CDR3 region is CASSQQANTEAFF. CDR3 bases: TGCGCCAGCAGCCAACAGGCGAACACTGAAGCTTTCTTT. The chain uses TRBV4-1 and TRBJ1-1, with unresolved D. CDR3 length: 13 amino acids. With 2 bases removed from V and 1 base from J, the gap between germline ends came to 5 bases. Germline V gene lookup returns CDR1 MGHRA and CDR2 YSYEKL.

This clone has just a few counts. Written as DNA, the CDR3 is TGTGCCACCAGTGAGGCAGGGCGAAACTATGGCTACACCTTC. It codes for CATSEAGRNYGYTF. V is TRBV24-1 and J is TRBJ1-2; TRBD1 is a possible D gene (5 bases). There are 14 residues in the CDR3. The germline CDR1 and CDR2 sequences are KGHDR and SFDVKD. The V and J ends lost 4 bases and 2 bases respectively, with 10 bases between them.